This T cell receptor beta chain was obtained from a study of blood T cell repertoires in COVID-19. Study details: Specimens from acute and convalescent COVID-19 originated in the United States, Italy and Spain. The analysed material was cDNA or gDNA that came from T cells, B-cell-depleted T cells, or PBMCs.

Authors' data handling: Amplification from reference gene primers served as the basis for estimated nucleated cell counts. Profiled with immunoSEQ multiplex PCR; TCRdb holds only in-frame clones, not every one. From that table come the V and J calls and clone size; the DNA was used to work out D and trimming. The sample yields roughly 65,000 clones, just under 80% seen once. V lost 4 bases and J lost 2, with 12 bases in between. The CDR3 is 14 amino acids. CDR1 is MNHEY, CDR2 SMNVEV, per germline (reference sequence). This rearrangement joins TRBV27 to TRBJ2-7, with D unresolved. Material for sequencing was peripheral blood. The TCR originated in a human donor in a cohort sampled during active COVID-19. The CDR3 region has the DNA TGTGCCAGCAGTTCAGACTGGTCTGCCTACGAGCAGTACTTC. Amino acids: CASSSDWSAYEQYF.